The rows below give T cell receptor beta chains drawn from one sample of a study of CD8 T cells in Susac syndrome. TCRdb reprocessed the immunoSEQ multiplex PCR reads via MiXCR and lists one record per CDR3 protein. Seen here are approximately 190,000 distinct CDR3 sequences, roughly 94% observed once, and the top ten hold around 0.16%. The sample taken for sequencing was CD8+ T cells from PBMCs. The source is a human donor with Susac syndrome. Each CDR3 is given with its conserved first and last residue. D genes are given only for firm matches. Size is omitted from some rows. Given values are once, few, many or a class for expanded clones.

j_call,cdr3_length,clone_size,v_call,d_call,cdr3_nt,cdr3_aa
TRBJ1-2,12,NA,TRBV5-1,TRBD1,TGCGCCAGCAGCCCTGGACAGGGCGGCTACACCTTC,CASSPGQGGYTF
TRBJ2-5,12,NA,TRBV3-1,NA,TGTGCCAGCAGCCAAGACCGGGTGGCCCAGTACTTC,CASSQDRVAQYF
TRBJ1-1,15,NA,TRBV6-6,NA,TGTGCCAGCAGTCCCAGGGGAGGCTACAACCCTGAAGCTTTCTTT,CASSPRGGYNPEAFF
TRBJ1-5,14,NA,TRBV6-5,NA,TGTGCCAGCAGTTTACAGGGCTCCAGTCAGCCCCAGCATTTT,CASSLQGSSQPQHF
TRBJ1-2,13,once,TRBV29-1,TRBD1,TGCAGCGTCCACAGGGGAGGGGGCTATGGCTACACCTTC,CSVHRGGGYGYTF
TRBJ2-7,10,NA,TRBV7-9,NA,TGTGCCAGCGGAGATTCCGAGCAGTACTTC,CASGDSEQYF
TRBJ2-7,14,NA,TRBV29-1,TRBD1,TGCAGCGTATCAGGACAGGGTGGGTCCTACGAGCAGTACTTC,CSVSGQGGSYEQYF
TRBJ2-7,16,once,TRBV30,NA,TGTGCCTGGAGTGACCCTTATGGGCTAGCGCTCTACGAGCAGTACTTC,CAWSDPYGLALYEQYF
TRBJ1-1,15,once,TRBV18,NA,TGTGCCAGCTCACCAAGTGGAAACTCGAACACTGAAGCTTTCTTT,CASSPSGNSNTEAFF
TRBJ2-7,15,NA,TRBV27,TRBD1,TGTGCCAGCAGCCTATACGGACAGGCCTCCTACGAGCAGTACTTC,CASSLYGQASYEQYF
TRBJ2-5,18,NA,TRBV4-1,NA,TGCGCCAGCAGCCAAGAGCCCAGGGGAGCGGGAATGAGGGAGACCCAGTACTTC,CASSQEPRGAGMRETQYF
TRBJ2-5,12,NA,TRBV19,NA,TGTGCCAGTAATACCCGAGGCGAGACCCAGTACTTC,CASNTRGETQYF
TRBJ2-3,16,NA,TRBV15,TRBD2,TGTGCCACCAGCAGAGAGACTAGCGGGGGGCACGATACGCAGTATTTT,CATSRETSGGHDTQYF